The rows below give T cell receptor beta chains drawn from one sample of a study of CD4 T cells in relation to SARS-CoV-2 and coronaviruses. Antigen specificity for these receptors is unknown. Assay used: immunoSEQ multiplex PCR; TCRdb lists only in-frame clones, some missing. The data show 25,000 to 30,000 clones, around 78% seen once. The sequenced material came from CD4+ T cells from PBMCs, cultured in vitro. Receptor source: a human donor in good health. Each CDR3 is given with its conserved first and last residue. A D gene is named only where the DNA matches it firmly. The size entry is marked missing in some rows and otherwise reads once, few, many or a size class.

J: TRBJ1-3
size: -
V: TRBV5-5
D: -
CDR3: CASSFWDFSGNTIYF
DNA: TGTGCCAGCAGCTTTTGGGACTTTTCTGGAAACACCATATATTTT

J: TRBJ1-5
size: -
V: TRBV19
D: TRBD1
CDR3: CASRGTGYQPQHF
DNA: TGTGCCAGTAGGGGGACAGGTTATCAGCCCCAGCATTTT

J: TRBJ2-5
size: -
V: TRBV5-1
D: -
CDR3: CASSLAGTSQETQYF
DNA: TGCGCCAGCAGCTTGGCCGGGACTTCCCAAGAGACCCAGTACTTC

J: TRBJ1-6
size: -
V: TRBV19
D: -
CDR3: CASSIDHTVNSPLHF
DNA: TGTGCCAGTAGTATAGATCACACAGTTAATTCACCCCTCCACTTT

J: TRBJ2-1
size: -
V: TRBV5-1
D: -
CDR3: CASSLLTGGDGEQFF
DNA: TGCGCCAGCAGCTTGCTAACGGGCGGGGATGGTGAGCAGTTCTTC

J: TRBJ1-5
size: -
V: TRBV7-6
D: TRBD1
CDR3: CASRIRPPWDREMNQPQHF
DNA: TGTGCCAGCAGGATAAGGCCCCCTTGGGACAGGGAAATGAATCAGCCCCAGCATTTT

J: TRBJ1-3
size: few
V: TRBV18
D: -
CDR3: CASSPGEGQRDTIYF
DNA: TGTGCCAGCTCACCAGGAGAGGGTCAGCGGGACACCATATATTTT

J: TRBJ2-1
size: few
V: TRBV7-2
D: TRBD1
CDR3: CASSSKTGTGGFF
DNA: TGTGCCAGCAGCTCCAAAACCGGGACAGGGGGGTTCTTC

J: TRBJ2-1
size: -
V: TRBV4-3
D: TRBD2
CDR3: CASSQDFGGAYNEQFF
DNA: TGCGCCAGCAGCCAAGATTTCGGGGGGGCTTACAATGAGCAGTTCTTC

J: TRBJ1-6
size: once
V: TRBV25-1
D: TRBD1
CDR3: CASSDTRQGIPPLHF
DNA: TGTGCCAGCAGCGATACTCGACAGGGTATCCCACCCCTCCACTTT

J: TRBJ1-3
size: few
V: TRBV3-1/TRBV3-2
D: -
CDR3: CASSQVGVGNTIYF
DNA: TGTGCCAGCAGCCAAGTAGGGGTCGGAAACACCATATATTTT

J: TRBJ2-2
size: -
V: TRBV5-1
D: TRBD2
CDR3: CASSRTSGNTGELFF
DNA: TGCGCCAGCAGCAGGACTAGCGGGAACACCGGGGAGCTGTTTTTT

J: TRBJ2-5
size: -
V: TRBV5-4
D: -
CDR3: CASSIDGVAETQYF
DNA: TGTGCCAGCAGCATTGACGGGGTGGCGGAGACCCAGTACTTC

J: TRBJ2-2
size: -
V: TRBV30
D: TRBD2
CDR3: CAWASPPRLAYTGELFF
DNA: TGTGCCTGGGCCTCCCCGCCCCGACTAGCGTACACCGGGGAGCTGTTTTTT

J: TRBJ2-2
size: few
V: TRBV7-2
D: TRBD1
CDR3: CASREGQGATGELFF
DNA: TGTGCCAGCCGGGAGGGACAGGGGGCGACCGGGGAGCTGTTTTTT

J: TRBJ2-5
size: few
V: TRBV7-9
D: -
CDR3: CASSLDRTQETQYF
DNA: TGTGCCAGCAGCTTAGACAGGACCCAAGAGACCCAGTACTTC

J: TRBJ2-7
size: -
V: TRBV6-6
D: TRBD1
CDR3: CASRDITTGFSEQYF
DNA: TGTGCCAGCCGCGATATAACGACAGGGTTCTCCGAGCAGTACTTC

J: TRBJ2-7
size: -
V: TRBV7-9
D: -
CDR3: CASSGVPIQLGEQYF
DNA: TGTGCCAGCAGTGGTGTCCCTATACAACTGGGGGAGCAGTACTTC

J: TRBJ1-5
size: -
V: TRBV6-2/TRBV6-3
D: TRBD1
CDR3: CASSLRQGRQPQHF
DNA: TGTGCCAGCAGTCTACGACAGGGGCGCCAGCCCCAGCATTTT

J: TRBJ2-3
size: -
V: TRBV3-1/TRBV3-2
D: -
CDR3: CASSQSSTDTQYF
DNA: TGTGCCAGCAGCCAGAGTAGCACAGATACGCAGTATTTT

J: TRBJ1-1
size: once
V: TRBV19
D: TRBD1
CDR3: CASSVGGQGPNTEAFF
DNA: TGTGCCAGTAGTGTCGGCGGACAGGGGCCGAACACTGAAGCTTTCTTT

J: TRBJ2-2
size: -
V: TRBV7-2
D: -
CDR3: CASSSQGQSGELFF
DNA: TGTGCCAGCAGCTCCCAAGGACAATCGGGGGAGCTGTTTTTT

J: TRBJ1-2
size: -
V: TRBV7-9
D: -
CDR3: CASSIDSANYGYTF
DNA: TGTGCCAGCAGCATAGACAGCGCTAACTATGGCTACACCTTC

J: TRBJ2-5
size: -
V: TRBV18
D: -
CDR3: CASSNNRETQYF
DNA: TGTGCCAGCTCAAACAATAGGGAGACCCAGTACTTC

J: TRBJ2-7
size: -
V: TRBV5-1
D: TRBD1
CDR3: CASSFLGGESYEQYF
DNA: TGCGCCAGCAGCTTCCTAGGGGGCGAATCCTACGAGCAGTACTTC

J: TRBJ1-5
size: -
V: TRBV2
D: -
CDR3: CASSEMRTGQPQHF
DNA: TGTGCCAGCAGTGAAATGCGGACGGGTCAGCCCCAGCATTTT

J: TRBJ2-2
size: -
V: TRBV6-6
D: -
CDR3: CASSLRPGVTLNTGELFF
DNA: TGTGCCAGCAGTCTACGCCCTGGGGTGACACTGAACACCGGGGAGCTGTTTTTT

J: TRBJ1-2
size: -
V: TRBV30
D: -
CDR3: CACLGVYGYTF
DNA: TGTGCCTGCCTGGGAGTCTATGGCTACACCTTC

J: TRBJ2-3
size: -
V: TRBV10-1
D: TRBD2
CDR3: CASTWREGNTDTQYF
DNA: TGCGCCAGCACTTGGAGGGAGGGGAACACAGATACGCAGTATTTT

J: TRBJ2-1
size: -
V: TRBV12-5
D: -
CDR3: CASGLVGWEQFF
DNA: TGTGCTAGTGGTTTGGTGGGTTGGGAGCAGTTCTTC

J: TRBJ2-7
size: -
V: TRBV7-2
D: TRBD2
CDR3: CASSLEAGEWNEQYF
DNA: TGTGCCAGCAGCTTAGAAGCGGGAGAGTGGAACGAGCAGTACTTC

J: TRBJ2-7
size: -
V: TRBV9
D: -
CDR3: CASSPPGGDNEQYF
DNA: TGTGCCAGCAGCCCCCCAGGAGGGGATAACGAGCAGTACTTC

J: TRBJ2-7
size: -
V: TRBV5-1
D: -
CDR3: CASSRGRGTNYEQYF
DNA: TGCGCCAGCAGCCGCGGGCGAGGAACTAACTACGAGCAGTACTTC

J: TRBJ2-1
size: -
V: TRBV11-2
D: -
CDR3: CASSLTGNEQFF
DNA: TGTGCCAGCAGCCTGACTGGGAATGAGCAGTTCTTC

J: TRBJ2-1
size: few
V: TRBV7-2
D: -
CDR3: CASSRSELAYNEQFF
DNA: TGTGCCAGCAGCAGAAGCGAGCTGGCCTACAATGAGCAGTTCTTC

J: TRBJ2-7
size: -
V: TRBV7-2
D: -
CDR3: CASSLAKDLGQVYEQYF
DNA: TGTGCCAGCAGCTTAGCGAAGGACCTGGGGCAGGTCTACGAGCAGTACTTC

J: TRBJ1-1
size: few
V: TRBV7-3
D: -
CDR3: CASRLQVNTEAFF
DNA: TGTGCCAGCAGACTTCAGGTGAACACTGAAGCTTTCTTT

J: TRBJ2-5
size: -
V: TRBV5-6
D: -
CDR3: CASSPGLFQETQYF
DNA: TGTGCCAGCAGCCCGGGGCTGTTCCAAGAGACCCAGTACTTC

J: TRBJ1-2
size: once
V: TRBV18
D: -
CDR3: CASSPTGPTDNGYTF
DNA: TGTGCCAGCTCACCGACGGGACCGACGGATAATGGCTACACCTTC

J: TRBJ2-7
size: -
V: TRBV5-4
D: TRBD2
CDR3: CASSLAGETYEQYF
DNA: TGTGCCAGCAGTCTAGCGGGGGAGACCTACGAGCAGTACTTC

J: TRBJ2-5
size: -
V: TRBV7-9
D: -
CDR3: CASSPTQGIVETQYF
DNA: TGTGCCAGCAGCCCAACGCAAGGGATTGTCGAGACCCAGTACTTC